Listed below are T cell receptor beta chains from one sample, sequenced in a study of T cells after yellow fever vaccination. TCRdb redid the calling of the 5' RACE reads with MiXCR, one entry per CDR3 protein. The table has about 340,000 distinct CDR3 sequences, under 15% seen once. The source was CD4+ T cells sorted from PBMCs, collected 15 days after the yellow fever booster vaccination. Source of these receptors: a man between 18 and 29 years old who received the YFV17D yellow fever vaccine. CDR3s include the opening cysteine and the closing phenylalanine or tryptophan. A D gene is named only where the DNA matches it firmly. A row's size may be missing; if present it is once, few, many or a size class.

clone size	D gene	V gene	J gene	CDR3 DNA	CDR3 protein
once	.	TRBV6-5	TRBJ2-3	TGTGCCAGCAGTTACACCGGAAGCATTAGCACAGATACGCAGTATTTT	CASSYTGSISTDTQYF
few	.	TRBV10-3	TRBJ2-3	TGTGCCATCAGGAGTCCGAAAAACACAGATACGCAGTATTTT	CAIRSPKNTDTQYF
many	.	TRBV10-3	TRBJ2-5	TGTGCCATCAGTGAGGGATGGGAGACCCAGTACTTC	CAISEGWETQYF
.	.	TRBV19	TRBJ2-5	TGTGCCAGTAAATCTGCCGCGTACCAAGAGACCCAGTACTTC	CASKSAAYQETQYF
few	.	TRBV19	TRBJ1-2	TGTGCCAGTAGTACGACTGGGACCGGAGCTAACTATGGCTACACCTTC	CASSTTGTGANYGYTF
few	.	TRBV4-1	TRBJ1-2	TGCGCCAGCAGCCATCCTCATCCGACCGGGCCTCGTTATGGCTACACCTTC	CASSHPHPTGPRYGYTF
few	.	TRBV5-1	TRBJ1-1	TGCGCCAGCAGTTCGGCAGGGGAGGTCACTGAAGCTTTCTTT	CASSSAGEVTEAFF
.	TRBD1	TRBV18	TRBJ2-7	TGTGCCAGCTCCCGAGGACAGGGGTACGACGAGCAGTACTTC	CASSRGQGYDEQYF
.	TRBD2	TRBV9	TRBJ2-2	TGTGCCAGCAGCTCAGGGACTAGCAACACCGGGGAGCTGTTTTTT	CASSSGTSNTGELFF
many	.	TRBV6-6	TRBJ1-5	TGTGCCAGCAGTACGATGGTACAGCCCCAGCATTTT	CASSTMVQPQHF
.	.	TRBV7-9	TRBJ2-5	TGTGCCAGCAGCTCATGGACCGGGGGAGAGACCCAGTACTTC	CASSSWTGGETQYF
.	TRBD2	TRBV7-2	TRBJ2-3	TGTGCCAGCAGCTTAGATAGGCTAGCGGGGCGCACAGATACGCAGTATTTT	CASSLDRLAGRTDTQYF
few	.	TRBV5-1	TRBJ1-4	TGCGCCAGCAGCTTGGGAACAGGGTGGGGAGCTGAAAAACTGTTTTTT	CASSLGTGWGAEKLFF
.	TRBD1	TRBV12-3/TRBV12-4	TRBJ1-5	TGTGCCAGCAGTTTAACAGGGGGTTCTAATCAGCCCCAGCATTTT	CASSLTGGSNQPQHF
.	TRBD2	TRBV7-9	TRBJ2-3	TGTGCCAGCAGCCGGGGGGTTCGCACAGATACGCAGTATTTT	CASSRGVRTDTQYF
few	.	TRBV18	TRBJ2-3	TGTGCCAGCTCACCGGACTTACAGGGCGATACGCAGTATTTT	CASSPDLQGDTQYF
.	TRBD2	TRBV18	TRBJ2-3	TGTGCCAGCTCACCACCCCTAGCGGGGGCAGATACGCAGTATTTT	CASSPPLAGADTQYF
.	.	TRBV29-1	TRBJ1-1	TGCAGCGCCGAGGGGGTACAAAACACTGAAGCTTTCTTT	CSAEGVQNTEAFF
few	TRBD2	TRBV29-1	TRBJ2-1	TGCAGCGTTGAAAGGCTAGCGGGGGTCACTGAGCAGTTCTTC	CSVERLAGVTEQFF
few	.	TRBV29-1	TRBJ1-1	TGCAGCGCCGTACAGGGCGGGAACACTGAAGCTTTCTTT	CSAVQGGNTEAFF
.	TRBD1	TRBV10-3	TRBJ2-4	TGTGCCATCAGTCCGGGACAGGGCAAACTAGCCAAAAACATTCAGTACTTC	CAISPGQGKLAKNIQYF
.	.	TRBV12-3/TRBV12-4	TRBJ1-4	TGTGCCAGCGGTCAGGGTTCAAGGGCTGAAAAACTGTTTTTT	CASGQGSRAEKLFF